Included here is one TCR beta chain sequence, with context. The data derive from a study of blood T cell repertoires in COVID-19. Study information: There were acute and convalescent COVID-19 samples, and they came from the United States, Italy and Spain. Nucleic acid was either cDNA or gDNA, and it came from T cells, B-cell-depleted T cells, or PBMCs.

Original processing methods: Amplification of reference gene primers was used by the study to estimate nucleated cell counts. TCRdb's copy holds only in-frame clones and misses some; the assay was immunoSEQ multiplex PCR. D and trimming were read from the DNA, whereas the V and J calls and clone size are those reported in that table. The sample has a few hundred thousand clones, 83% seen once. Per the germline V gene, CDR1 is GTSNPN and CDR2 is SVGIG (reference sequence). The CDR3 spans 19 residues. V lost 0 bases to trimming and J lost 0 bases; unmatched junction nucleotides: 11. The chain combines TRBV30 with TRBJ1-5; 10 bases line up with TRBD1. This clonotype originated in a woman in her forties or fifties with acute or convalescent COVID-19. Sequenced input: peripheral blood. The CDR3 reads CAWSVRGTGDPYSNQPQHF. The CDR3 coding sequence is TGTGCCTGGAGTGTGCGTGGGACAGGGGACCCTTATAGCAATCAGCCCCAGCATTTT.